A selection of T cell receptor beta chains follows, all from one sample in a study of radiotherapy plus CTLA-4 blockade in lung cancer. Data came from immunoSEQ multiplex PCR; TCRdb stores just in-frame clones and leaves some out. The table shows roughly 62,000 clones, with 77% occurring only once. The specimen was peripheral blood, collected from a patient treated with radiotherapy plus ipilimumab. The receptors originated from a human donor with non-small cell lung cancer who had a complete response to radiotherapy plus ipilimumab. Both conserved end residues are trimmed from each CDR3. The order of the fields is J gene, V gene, CDR3 protein.

J gene: TRBJ2-7; V gene: TRBV25-1; CDR3 protein: ASSVGTAYLYEQY
J gene: TRBJ1-3; V gene: TRBV6-5; CDR3 protein: ASSAQAVSGNTIY
J gene: TRBJ2-1; V gene: TRBV28; CDR3 protein: ASSLGLAVRGEQF
J gene: TRBJ2-1; V gene: TRBV7-9; CDR3 protein: ASSTWTGGNEQF
J gene: TRBJ1-3; V gene: TRBV4-1; CDR3 protein: ASSPGQGGRRGNTIY
J gene: TRBJ2-7; V gene: TRBV25-1; CDR3 protein: ASSDHTDASEQY
J gene: TRBJ1-1; V gene: TRBV6-5; CDR3 protein: ASREARQGTTEAF
J gene: TRBJ2-1; V gene: TRBV6-6; CDR3 protein: ASSYVGTSGYNEQF
J gene: TRBJ2-7; V gene: TRBV4-1; CDR3 protein: ASSPGQFSSYEQY
J gene: TRBJ2-5; V gene: TRBV29-1; CDR3 protein: SVRGSRETQY
J gene: TRBJ2-3; V gene: TRBV18; CDR3 protein: ASSPGGADTQY
J gene: TRBJ2-3; V gene: TRBV11-2; CDR3 protein: ASNRLAASTDTQY
J gene: TRBJ1-2; V gene: TRBV7-2; CDR3 protein: ASSLGATGFYGYT
J gene: TRBJ2-3; V gene: TRBV28; CDR3 protein: ASSLGGADTQY
J gene: TRBJ2-7; V gene: TRBV25-1; CDR3 protein: ASSKGDEEQY
J gene: TRBJ2-7; V gene: TRBV30; CDR3 protein: AWSPPGRFHEQY
J gene: TRBJ1-5; V gene: TRBV6-1; CDR3 protein: ASSLGSSNQPQH
J gene: TRBJ2-3; V gene: TRBV5-6; CDR3 protein: ASSYGQYSTDTQY
J gene: TRBJ2-3; V gene: TRBV7-2; CDR3 protein: ASSNDRFTDTQY
J gene: TRBJ1-4; V gene: TRBV7-2; CDR3 protein: ASSRVPTRGNEKLF
J gene: TRBJ1-4; V gene: TRBV30; CDR3 protein: AWSVPASGRGEKLF
J gene: TRBJ1-1; V gene: TRBV6-5; CDR3 protein: ASSRQVRNTEAF